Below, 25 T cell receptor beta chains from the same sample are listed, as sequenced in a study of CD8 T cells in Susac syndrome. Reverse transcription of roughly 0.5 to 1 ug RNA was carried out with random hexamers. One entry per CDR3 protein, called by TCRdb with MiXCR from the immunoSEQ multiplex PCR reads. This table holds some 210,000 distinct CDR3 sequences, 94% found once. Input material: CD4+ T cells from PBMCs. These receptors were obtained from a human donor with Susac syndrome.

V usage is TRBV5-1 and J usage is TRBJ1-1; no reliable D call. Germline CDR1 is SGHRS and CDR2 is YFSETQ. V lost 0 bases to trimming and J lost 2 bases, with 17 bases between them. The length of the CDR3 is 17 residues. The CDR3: CASSLESRRKGNTEAFF. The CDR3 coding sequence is TGCGCCAGCAGCTTGGAGAGCCGACGGAAGGGTAACACTGAAGCTTTCTTT.

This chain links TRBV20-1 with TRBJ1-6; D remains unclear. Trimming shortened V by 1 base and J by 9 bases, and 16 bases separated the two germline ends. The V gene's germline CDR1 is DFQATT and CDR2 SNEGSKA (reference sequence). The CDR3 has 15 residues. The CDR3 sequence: CSARVRLSKGSPLHF. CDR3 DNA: TGCAGTGCTAGAGTCCGGCTCTCCAAGGGTTCACCCCTCCACTTT.

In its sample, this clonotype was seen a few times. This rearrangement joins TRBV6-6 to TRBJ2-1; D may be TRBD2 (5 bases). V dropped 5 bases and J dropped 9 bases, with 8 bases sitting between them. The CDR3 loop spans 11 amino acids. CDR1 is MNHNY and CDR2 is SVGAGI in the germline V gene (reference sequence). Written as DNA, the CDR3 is TGTGCCAGCAGTCCCCGGGGTGAGCAGTTCTTC. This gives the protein CASSPRGEQFF.

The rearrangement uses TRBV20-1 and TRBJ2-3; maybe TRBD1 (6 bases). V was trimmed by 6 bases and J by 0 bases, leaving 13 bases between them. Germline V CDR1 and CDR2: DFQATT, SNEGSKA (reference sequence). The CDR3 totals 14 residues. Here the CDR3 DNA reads TGCAGTGCCTTCAGACAGGCTAGCACAGATACGCAGTATTTT. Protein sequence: CSAFRQASTDTQYF.

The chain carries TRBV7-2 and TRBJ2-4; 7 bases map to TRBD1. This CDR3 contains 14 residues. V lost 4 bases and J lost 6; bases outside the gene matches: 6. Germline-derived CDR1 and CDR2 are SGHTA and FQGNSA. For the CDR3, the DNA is TGTGCCAGCAGCTCTTCGACAGGGCTAAACATTCAGTACTTC. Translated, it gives CASSSSTGLNIQYF.

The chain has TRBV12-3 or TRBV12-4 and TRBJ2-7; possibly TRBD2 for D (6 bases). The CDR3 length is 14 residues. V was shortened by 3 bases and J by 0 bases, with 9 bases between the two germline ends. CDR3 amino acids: CASSLGGPSYEQYF. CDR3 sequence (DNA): TGTGCCAGCAGTTTGGGGGGACCCTCCTACGAGCAGTACTTC.

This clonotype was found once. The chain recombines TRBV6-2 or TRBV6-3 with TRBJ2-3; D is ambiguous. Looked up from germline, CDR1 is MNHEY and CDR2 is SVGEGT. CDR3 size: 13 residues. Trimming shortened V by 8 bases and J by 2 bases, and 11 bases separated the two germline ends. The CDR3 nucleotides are TGTGCCAGCGGTCGGCAGGACACAGATACGCAGTATTTT. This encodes CASGRQDTDTQYF.

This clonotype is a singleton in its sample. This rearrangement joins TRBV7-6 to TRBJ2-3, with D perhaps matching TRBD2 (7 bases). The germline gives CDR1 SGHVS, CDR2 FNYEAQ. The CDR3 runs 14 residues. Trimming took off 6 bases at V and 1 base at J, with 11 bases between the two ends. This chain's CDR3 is CASRGGHRTDTQYF. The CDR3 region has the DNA TGTGCCAGCAGGGGGGGGCACCGCACAGATACGCAGTATTTT. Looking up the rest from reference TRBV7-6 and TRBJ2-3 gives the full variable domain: GAGVSQSPRYKVTKRGQDVALRCDPISGHVSLYWYRQALGQGPEFLTYFNYEAQQDKSGLPNDRFSAERPEGSISTLTIQRTEQRDSAMYRCASRGGHRTDTQYFGPGTRLTVL.

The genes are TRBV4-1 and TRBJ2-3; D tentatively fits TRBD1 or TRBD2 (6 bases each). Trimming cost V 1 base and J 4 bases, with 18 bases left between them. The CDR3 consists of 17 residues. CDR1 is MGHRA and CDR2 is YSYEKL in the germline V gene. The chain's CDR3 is CASSQGGAGGLADTQYF. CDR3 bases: TGCGCCAGCAGCCAAGGGGGGGCCGGAGGTCTCGCAGATACGCAGTATTTT.

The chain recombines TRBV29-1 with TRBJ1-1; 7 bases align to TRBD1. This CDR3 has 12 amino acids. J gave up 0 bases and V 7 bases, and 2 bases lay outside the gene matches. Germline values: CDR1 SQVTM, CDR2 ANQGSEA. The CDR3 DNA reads TGCAGCGGGGGACAGATGAACACTGAAGCTTTCTTT. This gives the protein CSGGQMNTEAFF. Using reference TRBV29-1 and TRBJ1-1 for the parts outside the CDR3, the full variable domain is SAVISQKPSRDICQRGTSLTIQCQVDSQVTMMFWYRQQPGQSLTLIATANQGSEATYESGFVIDKFPISRPNLTFSTLTVSNMSPEDSSIYLCSGGQMNTEAFFGQGTRLTVV.

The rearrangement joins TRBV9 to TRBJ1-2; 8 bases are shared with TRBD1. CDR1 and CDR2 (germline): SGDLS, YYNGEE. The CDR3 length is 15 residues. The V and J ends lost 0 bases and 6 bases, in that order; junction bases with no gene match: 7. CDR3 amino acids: CASSVGPGQGDGYTF. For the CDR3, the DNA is TGTGCCAGCAGCGTAGGCCCAGGACAGGGAGATGGCTACACCTTC.

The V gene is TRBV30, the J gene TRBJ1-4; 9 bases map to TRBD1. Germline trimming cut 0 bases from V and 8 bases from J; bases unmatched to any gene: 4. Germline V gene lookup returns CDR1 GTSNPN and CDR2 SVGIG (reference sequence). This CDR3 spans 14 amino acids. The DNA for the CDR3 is TGTGCCTGGAGTGTGGACAGGGGTTACGAAAAACTGTTTTTT. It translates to CAWSVDRGYEKLFF.

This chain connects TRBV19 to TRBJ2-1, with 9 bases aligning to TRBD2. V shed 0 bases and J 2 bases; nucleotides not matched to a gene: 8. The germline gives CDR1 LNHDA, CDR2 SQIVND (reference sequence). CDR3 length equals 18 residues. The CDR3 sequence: CASSIEALASGAYNEQFF. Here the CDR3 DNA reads TGTGCCAGTAGTATAGAAGCACTGGCTAGCGGGGCCTACAATGAGCAGTTCTTC.

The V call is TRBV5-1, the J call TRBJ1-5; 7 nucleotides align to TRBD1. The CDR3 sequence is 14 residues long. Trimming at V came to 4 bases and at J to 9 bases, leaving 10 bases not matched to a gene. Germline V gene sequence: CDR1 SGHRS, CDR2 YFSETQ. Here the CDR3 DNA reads TGCGCCAGCAGCCCTGGACAGGCCGCATGGCCCCAGCATTTT. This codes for CASSPGQAAWPQHF.

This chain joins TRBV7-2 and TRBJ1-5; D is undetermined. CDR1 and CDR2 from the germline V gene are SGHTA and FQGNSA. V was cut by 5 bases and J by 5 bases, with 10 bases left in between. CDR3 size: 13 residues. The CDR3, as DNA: TGTGCCAGCAGCCATTTACCGCATCAGCCCCAGCATTTT. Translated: CASSHLPHQPQHF.

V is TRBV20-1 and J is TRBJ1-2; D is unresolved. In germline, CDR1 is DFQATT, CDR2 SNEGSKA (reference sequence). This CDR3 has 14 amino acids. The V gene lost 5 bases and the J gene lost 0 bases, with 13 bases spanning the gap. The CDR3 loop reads CSAPGGASNYGYTF. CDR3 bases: TGCAGTGCTCCCGGCGGAGCATCTAACTATGGCTACACCTTC.

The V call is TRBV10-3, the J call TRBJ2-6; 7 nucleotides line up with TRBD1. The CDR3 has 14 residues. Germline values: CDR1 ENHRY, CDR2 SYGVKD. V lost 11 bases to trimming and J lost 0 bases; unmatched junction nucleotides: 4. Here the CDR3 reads CASGTDSGANVLTF. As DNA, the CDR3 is TGTGCCTCCGGGACAGACTCTGGGGCCAACGTCCTGACTTTC.

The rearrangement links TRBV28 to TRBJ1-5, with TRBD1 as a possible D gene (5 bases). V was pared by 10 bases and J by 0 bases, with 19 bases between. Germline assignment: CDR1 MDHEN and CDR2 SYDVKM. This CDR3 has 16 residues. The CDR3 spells CAIRTGPGYSNQPQHF. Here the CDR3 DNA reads TGTGCCATCCGAACAGGACCAGGGTATAGCAATCAGCCCCAGCATTTT. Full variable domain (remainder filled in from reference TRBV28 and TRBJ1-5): DVKVTQSSRYLVKRTGEKVFLECVQDMDHENMFWYRQDPGLGLRLIYFSYDVKMKEKGDIPEGYSVSREKKERFSLILESASTNQTSMYLCAIRTGPGYSNQPQHFGDGTRLSIL.

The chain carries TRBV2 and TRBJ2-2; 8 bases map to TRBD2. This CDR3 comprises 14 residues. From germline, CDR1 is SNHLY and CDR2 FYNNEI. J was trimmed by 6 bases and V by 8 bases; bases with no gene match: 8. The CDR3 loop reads CASRTSKISGELFF. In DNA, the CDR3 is TGTGCCAGCCGGACTAGCAAGATATCCGGGGAGCTGTTTTTT.

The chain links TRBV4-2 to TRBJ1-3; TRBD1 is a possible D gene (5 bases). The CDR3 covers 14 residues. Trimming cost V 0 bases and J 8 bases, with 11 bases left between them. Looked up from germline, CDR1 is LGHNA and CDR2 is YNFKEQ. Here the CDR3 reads CASSQDHRGDTIYF. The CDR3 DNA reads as TGTGCCAGCAGCCAAGATCACAGAGGGGACACCATATATTTT.

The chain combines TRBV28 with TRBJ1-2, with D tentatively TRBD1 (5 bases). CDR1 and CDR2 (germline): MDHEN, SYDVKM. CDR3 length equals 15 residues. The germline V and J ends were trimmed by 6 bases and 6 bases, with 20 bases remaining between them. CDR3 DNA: TGTGCCAGCAGGAAAACAGGTCTCGACGGACATGGCTACACCTTC. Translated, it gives CASRKTGLDGHGYTF.

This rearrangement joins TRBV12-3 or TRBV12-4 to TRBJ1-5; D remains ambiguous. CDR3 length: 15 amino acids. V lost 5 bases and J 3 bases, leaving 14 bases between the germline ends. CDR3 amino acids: CASSPRTVFNQPQHF. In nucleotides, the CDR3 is TGTGCCAGCAGTCCCAGGACGGTTTTCAATCAGCCCCAGCATTTT.

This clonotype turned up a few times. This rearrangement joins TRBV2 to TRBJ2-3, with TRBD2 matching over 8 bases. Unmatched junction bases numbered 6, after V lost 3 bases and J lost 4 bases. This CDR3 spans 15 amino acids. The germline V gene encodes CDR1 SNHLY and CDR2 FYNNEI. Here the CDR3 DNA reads TGTGCCAGCAGTGAGGGAGCGGGGGAGGCAGATACGCAGTATTTT. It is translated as CASSEGAGEADTQYF.

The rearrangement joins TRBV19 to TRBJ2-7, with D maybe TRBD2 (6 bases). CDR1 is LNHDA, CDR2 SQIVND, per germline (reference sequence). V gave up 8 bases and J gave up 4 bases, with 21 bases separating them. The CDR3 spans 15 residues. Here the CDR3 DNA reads TGTGCCAGTTCCCGTGGAGGGCAGGGAAGTTACGAGCAGTACTTC. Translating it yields CASSRGGQGSYEQYF.

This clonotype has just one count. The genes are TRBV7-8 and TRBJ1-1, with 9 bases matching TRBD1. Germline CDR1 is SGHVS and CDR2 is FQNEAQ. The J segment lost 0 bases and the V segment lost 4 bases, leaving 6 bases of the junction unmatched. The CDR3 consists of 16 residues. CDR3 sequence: CASSYRGRGLNTEAFF. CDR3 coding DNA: TGTGCCAGCAGCTACAGGGGGCGTGGGTTGAACACTGAAGCTTTCTTT.